The clone carrying this T cell receptor beta chain appeared a single time. Its antigen is currently unknown. Second doses that came at about 4 or about 12 weeks were put together. The entry originates in a study of T cell responses to AZD1222 COVID-19 vaccine. Study results and caveats: Only six AZD1222 recipients tested seropositive at baseline. Among spike-specific TCRs, nearly half reportedly target unmutated variant regions. Donors, mostly white British, included more females; clonal diversity was possibly underestimated.

The protocol was immunoSEQ multiplex PCR, while the TCRdb copy is restricted to in-frame clones and leaves out a portion. The data hold 70,000 or so clones, with about four fifths observed a single time. Germline CDR1 reads SGHDN; CDR2 reads FVKESK. The CDR3 totals 15 residues. V lost 4 bases and J 0 bases, leaving 12 bases between the germline ends. The source material was peripheral blood, sampled 28 days after the second AZD1222 dose. The TCR was taken from an adult who received the AZD1222 COVID-19 vaccine. The chain joins TRBV14 to TRBJ1-1; D is ambiguous. DNA of the CDR3: TGTGCCAGCAGCCTCAAGCGGGGTCTGAACACTGAAGCTTTCTTT. It codes for CASSLKRGLNTEAFF.